Listed below are T cell receptor beta chains from one sample, sequenced in a study of shared clonotypes between healthy human individuals. The data were produced by immunoSEQ multiplex PCR, yet TCRdb's version contains in-frame clones alone and is incomplete. The sample lists approximately 1.9 million clones, around 95% occurring once. The sequenced sample was naive CD8+ T cells from PBMCs. These receptors all stem from a man younger than 35 in good health. Some clones in this sample may be carry-over from other donors' samples. CDR3s include the opening cysteine and the closing phenylalanine or tryptophan. The D gene is left open where the match is weak. Size values are once, few and many counts, or a class for expanded clones, and some rows have none.

d_call	cdr3_length	clone_size	v_call	j_call	cdr3_nt	cdr3_aa
.	16	once	TRBV9	TRBJ2-2	TGTGCCAGCAGCCTACGGGACTCCGTGAACACCGGGGAGCTGTTTTTT	CASSLRDSVNTGELFF
.	12	.	TRBV19	TRBJ1-1	TGTGCCAGTAGGACGACGAACACTGAAGCTTTCTTT	CASRTTNTEAFF
TRBD1	15	.	TRBV29-1	TRBJ1-2	TGCAGCGTCCACATACCCAACAGGGGGTCCTATGGCTACACCTTC	CSVHIPNRGSYGYTF
.	15	.	TRBV7-9	TRBJ2-5	TGTGCCAGCAGCGCCCCCAGGGGATGGGAAGAGACCCAGTACTTC	CASSAPRGWEETQYF
TRBD1	16	.	TRBV7-9	TRBJ2-2	TGTGCCAGCAGCTTAAGGGTGACAGGGGTCACCGGGGAGCTGTTTTTT	CASSLRVTGVTGELFF
.	14	.	TRBV27	TRBJ2-1	TGTGCCAGCAGTTTGGGGCCACCACGAGTCGAGCAGTTCTTC	CASSLGPPRVEQFF
.	14	.	TRBV6-5	TRBJ2-7	TGTGCCAGCAGTTACTCCGGACACAATTACGAGCAGTACTTC	CASSYSGHNYEQYF
TRBD2	14	.	TRBV6-5	TRBJ2-7	TGTGCCAGCAGTCCTAGCGGGAGTACCTACGAGCAGTACTTC	CASSPSGSTYEQYF
.	17	.	TRBV9	TRBJ2-5	TGTGCCAGCAGCGTAGCGACTACGCTCCTGTACCAAGAGACCCAGTACTTC	CASSVATTLLYQETQYF
.	14	.	TRBV29-1	TRBJ2-1	TGCAGCGCGCCTAGGGGACTTATGGCGAATGAGCAGTTCTTC	CSAPRGLMANEQFF
.	12	.	TRBV14	TRBJ2-2	TGTGCCAGCAGAGGTCCAGCAGGGGAGCTGTTTTTT	CASRGPAGELFF
.	13	.	TRBV7-9	TRBJ2-5	TGTGCCAGCAGCCACCAGGGCAAGGAGACCCAGTACTTC	CASSHQGKETQYF
.	16	.	TRBV7-9	TRBJ2-1	TGTGCCAGCAGCTTAGACGGCAGTTTACCTTACAATGAGCAGTTCTTC	CASSLDGSLPYNEQFF
TRBD1	15	once	TRBV5-1	TRBJ2-2	TGCGCCAGCAGCGCTACAGGGGGCGGCACCGGGGAGCTGTTTTTT	CASSATGGGTGELFF
.	9	.	TRBV2	TRBJ2-1	TGTGCCAGAAACAATGAGCAGTTCTTC	CARNNEQFF
.	16	once	TRBV27	TRBJ2-7	TGTGCCAGCAGTCCCCAGGGGGCGGGAGGGTCCTACGAGCAGTACTTC	CASSPQGAGGSYEQYF
.	16	.	TRBV9	TRBJ2-7	TGTGCCAGCAGCGACGAGGGCTCTGAAAGACCCTACGAGCAGTACTTC	CASSDEGSERPYEQYF
.	14	.	TRBV30	TRBJ2-7	TGTGCCTGGAGTGTAGGCGGGCTTACGAACGAGCAGTACTTC	CAWSVGGLTNEQYF
TRBD2	14	.	TRBV7-6	TRBJ2-1	TGTGCCAGCAGCCAAGGGACTAGCGGGACTGAGCAGTTCTTC	CASSQGTSGTEQFF
TRBD1	14	.	TRBV5-6	TRBJ2-7	TGTGCCAGCTCTGTCTTAGGGACAGGGACCGAGCAGTACTTC	CASSVLGTGTEQYF
TRBD2	18	.	TRBV27	TRBJ2-2	TGTGCCAGCAGTTTTTCGATCCCCCGACTAGCTATTACCGGGGAGCTGTTTTTT	CASSFSIPRLAITGELFF
TRBD2	15	.	TRBV28	TRBJ2-3	TGTGCCAGCAGTTTTCTAGCGGGAGGCACAGATACGCAGTATTTT	CASSFLAGGTDTQYF
TRBD2	15	.	TRBV7-8	TRBJ2-1	TGTGCCAGCAGCTTGGTAGCGGGAACCTACAATGAGCAGTTCTTC	CASSLVAGTYNEQFF
.	16	.	TRBV11-2	TRBJ2-1	TGTGCCAGCAGCTCCTTCGGCGGAAATAGCTACAATGAGCAGTTCTTC	CASSSFGGNSYNEQFF
.	13	.	TRBV30	TRBJ1-2	TGTGCCTGGACGAGAGGAAAGGGGGATGGCTACACCTTC	CAWTRGKGDGYTF
.	13	.	TRBV5-8	TRBJ2-7	TGTGCCAGCAGCTTGGTGCCAGTCTACGAGCAGTACTTC	CASSLVPVYEQYF
.	11	.	TRBV21-1	TRBJ1-1	TGTGCCAGCCCCCCCAGCACTGAAGCTTTCTTT	CASPPSTEAFF
.	13	.	TRBV27	TRBJ1-1	TGTGCCAGCAGCGGGCAGTTGGGCACTGAAGCTTTCTTT	CASSGQLGTEAFF
.	13	once	TRBV5-1	TRBJ2-1	TGCGCCAGCAGCTTGTGGGGTGACAATGAGCAGTTCTTC	CASSLWGDNEQFF
TRBD2	16	.	TRBV4-1	TRBJ2-7	TGCGCCAGCAGCCAAGGGGCGGCTAGCGGGGGGTACGAGCAGTACTTC	CASSQGAASGGYEQYF
TRBD2	16	.	TRBV4-3	TRBJ2-7	TGCGCCAGCAGCCAGAGGCGGACTAGCCGGCCCTACGAGCAGTACTTC	CASSQRRTSRPYEQYF
.	15	.	TRBV7-3	TRBJ2-3	TGTGCCAGCAGCTTTGGGCAGGGCAGTAAAGTTACGCAGTATTTT	CASSFGQGSKVTQYF
.	15	.	TRBV27	TRBJ2-6	TGTGCCAGCAGTCCCGCGCGATCTGGGGCCAACGTCCTGACTTTC	CASSPARSGANVLTF
.	17	once	TRBV9	TRBJ2-2	TGTGCCAGCAGCTCCCCTCGCCATCAGACTTACACCGGGGAGCTGTTTTTT	CASSSPRHQTYTGELFF
TRBD2	17	.	TRBV7-3	TRBJ2-2	TGTGCCAGCAGCCGACTAGCGGGAGGGGAGGGCACCGGGGAGCTGTTTTTT	CASSRLAGGEGTGELFF
.	17	once	TRBV7-8	TRBJ1-4	TGTGCCAGCAGCTTATACGGTCGGCAGCCGGGTGGTGAAAAACTGTTTTTT	CASSLYGRQPGGEKLFF
.	14	.	TRBV19	TRBJ2-7	TGTGCCAGTAGTATAAACGGAGCGACTGCCGAGCAGTACTTC	CASSINGATAEQYF
.	16	.	TRBV10-3	TRBJ1-3	TGTGCCATCAGAATTTGGGAAGCGGTCTCTGGAAACACCATATATTTT	CAIRIWEAVSGNTIYF
.	15	.	TRBV6-1	TRBJ1-1	TGTGCCAGCAGTAGCGGAGTCACCTTGAACACTGAAGCTTTCTTT	CASSSGVTLNTEAFF
TRBD2	17	.	TRBV7-8	TRBJ2-5	TGTGCCAGCAGCTTAGATCTAGCGGGAGGGCCGGGAGAGACCCAGTACTTC	CASSLDLAGGPGETQYF
TRBD1	15	.	TRBV28	TRBJ2-2	TGTGCCAGCACCCTCGGGACAGGGGTCACCGGGGAGCTGTTTTTT	CASTLGTGVTGELFF
.	15	.	TRBV6-5	TRBJ2-7	TGTGCCAGCAGTTACGACACCTCCAGCTCCTACGAGCAGTACTTC	CASSYDTSSSYEQYF
TRBD1	14	.	TRBV7-9	TRBJ2-3	TGTGCCAGCAGCCCTGTGAGGGGGCGAGATACGCAGTATTTT	CASSPVRGRDTQYF
TRBD1	15	.	TRBV6-5	TRBJ2-7	TGTGCCAGCAGTCAACACAGGGGGCGAGCCTACGAGCAGTACTTC	CASSQHRGRAYEQYF
.	14	.	TRBV27	TRBJ1-2	TGTGCCAGCAGTTATACCGGGAGCAACTATGGCTACACCTTC	CASSYTGSNYGYTF
.	13	.	TRBV6-5	TRBJ1-5	TGTGCCAGCAGTTCAAACAGAAATCAGCCCCAGCATTTT	CASSSNRNQPQHF
.	14	.	TRBV27	TRBJ2-7	TGTGCCAGCAGTTTATCAGGGATGTCCTACGAGCAGTACTTC	CASSLSGMSYEQYF
TRBD1	16	.	TRBV7-9	TRBJ2-7	TGTGCCAGCAGCCCCCCCCCAGGGGGCCGCAGCTACGAGCAGTACTTC	CASSPPPGGRSYEQYF
.	13	.	TRBV6-1	TRBJ2-1	TGTGCCAGCAGTGATAGCAGGGAGCATGAGCAGTTCTTC	CASSDSREHEQFF
TRBD1	14	.	TRBV27	TRBJ2-7	TGTGCCAGCACCCCTCGGACAGGGGGCAACGAGCAGTACTTC	CASTPRTGGNEQYF
TRBD2	14	.	TRBV15	TRBJ2-5	TGTGCCACTCGGACTAGCGGGGGCAAAGAGACCCAGTACTTC	CATRTSGGKETQYF
TRBD2	14	.	TRBV7-2	TRBJ2-5	TGTGCCAGCAGCTTACGACTAGCGGAAGAGACCCAGTACTTC	CASSLRLAEETQYF
.	13	.	TRBV5-1	TRBJ2-2	TGCGCCAGCAGCCCCACAGGGTCCGGGGAGCTGTTTTTT	CASSPTGSGELFF
.	13	.	TRBV5-1	TRBJ2-7	TGCGCCAGCAGCTTAACAGGGACCTACGAGCAGTACTTC	CASSLTGTYEQYF
TRBD1	15	.	TRBV5-6	TRBJ1-1	TGTGCCAGCAGCTTGGACAGGGGCGTCGACACTGAAGCTTTCTTT	CASSLDRGVDTEAFF
.	14	.	TRBV6-5	TRBJ1-2	TGTGCCAGCGGCGAGGACTGGGCTTTGCTTGGCTACACCTTC	CASGEDWALLGYTF
TRBD1	15	.	TRBV29-1	TRBJ2-3	TGCAGCGTTGAAGATCAGGGGGTCAACACAGATACGCAGTATTTT	CSVEDQGVNTDTQYF